The sequence of this T cell receptor (beta chain) was determined in a study of siplizumab effects on memory and regulatory T cells. Study-wide findings and caveats: Unstimulated naive T cells seemed to show more diversity than memory cells did, and they also seemed to be among the major contributors to the alloresponse. Mapping to unstimulated subsets was achieved for only a minor fraction of alloreactive clones. Proof of suppressive function in proliferating Tregs from siplizumab cultures was not established.

The germline V gene has CDR1 SGHRS and CDR2 YFSETQ. This CDR3 region has 14 residues. V dropped 1 base and J dropped 7; count of bases not matched to a gene: 4. Worth noting for this clone: Its antigen is unknown.

The repertoire was sequenced with immunoSEQ multiplex PCR; TCRdb's copy has only in-frame clones and lacks some. Of approximately 110,000 clones in the sample, roughly 91% are singletons; the top ten hold more than 0.3%. Sequencing was performed on CD4+ T cells sorted from blood. The gene calls are TRBV5-1 and TRBJ2-1, with TRBD1 matching over 8 bases. The clonotype was recovered from a human donor in good health. The CDR3 coding sequence is TGCGCCAGCAGCTTGAGGACAGGGAGGAATGAGCAGTTCTTC. Translating gives CASSLRTGRNEQFF.